Listed below are T cell receptor beta chains from one sample, sequenced in a study of molecular identifiers for immune sequencing clone quantification. In TCRdb, the PCR reads were re-called with MiXCR into one record per CDR3 protein. The repertoire includes around 470,000 distinct CDR3 sequences, 20% to 25% of them detected once, and around 0.84% sits in the top ten. Sequenced: naive CD8+ T cells from blood, with Jurkat cell RNA spiked in. Receptors originate from a human donor in good health. Some libraries in this study had Jurkat cell RNA spiked in. The CDR3 runs from the conserved cysteine through the conserved F or W. A D gene is named only where the DNA matches it firmly. Expanded clones are given a class, and other clones once, few, many or no size at all.

j_call | d_call | v_call | cdr3_length | clone_size | cdr3_nt | cdr3_aa
TRBJ1-5 | - | TRBV15 | 15 | few | TGTGCCACCAGCAGGGACAGAGCGAGCAATCAGCCCCAGCATTTT | CATSRDRASNQPQHF
TRBJ2-1 | - | TRBV4-3 | 15 | many | TGCGCCAGCAGCCAAGATAGCCGGGGAGTCGATGAGCAGTTCTTC | CASSQDSRGVDEQFF
TRBJ2-1 | - | TRBV12-5 | 13 | many | TGTGCTAGTGGCAGGACCTCCTACAATGAGCAGTTCTTC | CASGRTSYNEQFF
TRBJ2-1 | - | TRBV24-1 | 13 | few | TGTGCCACCTTGGACGGGGATGGGGATGAGCAGTTCTTC | CATLDGDGDEQFF
TRBJ1-4 | - | TRBV21-1 | 17 | - | TGTGCCAGCAGCAAAGGGGGGTCTGCGATTTCTAATGAAAAACTGTTTTTT | CASSKGGSAISNEKLFF
TRBJ2-1 | - | TRBV11-2 | 13 | many | TGTGCCAGCAGCCCACCAGCGGGCAATGAGCAGTTCTTC | CASSPPAGNEQFF
TRBJ1-2 | - | TRBV28 | 14 | - | TGTGCCAGCAGTCCGTTAGGGGCCAACTATGGCTACACCTTC | CASSPLGANYGYTF
TRBJ2-7 | - | TRBV25-1 | 14 | many | TGTGCCAGCAAGCCTTACCCCTCGTTCTACGAGCAGTACTTC | CASKPYPSFYEQYF
TRBJ2-3 | TRBD1 | TRBV7-8 | 16 | - | TGTGCCAGCAGCTTACTTGACAGGGACAGCACAGATACGCAGTATTTT | CASSLLDRDSTDTQYF
TRBJ2-7 | - | TRBV30 | 14 | - | TGTGCCTGGAGTGTAACGGGGACATTGGGGGAGCAGTACTTC | CAWSVTGTLGEQYF
TRBJ2-4 | - | TRBV20-1 | 14 | - | TGCAGTGTCGAGTTTCCCGGGGGAGGAAACATTCAGTACTTC | CSVEFPGGGNIQYF
TRBJ1-5 | - | TRBV7-9 | 17 | many | TGTGCCAGCAGCCCAGCGGACGACCTTTATAGCAATCAGCCCCAGCATTTT | CASSPADDLYSNQPQHF
TRBJ2-2 | TRBD1 | TRBV6-2/TRBV6-3 | 17 | - | TGTGCCAGCAGTTACGTGGAGACAGGGTGGTTCACCGGGGAGCTGTTTTTT | CASSYVETGWFTGELFF
TRBJ2-4 | - | TRBV2 | 13 | many | TGTGCCAGCAGTGAAGAGCACTCGCACCCGGGGTACTTC | CASSEEHSHPGYF
TRBJ2-7 | - | TRBV3-1 | 13 | few | TGTGCCAGCAGCCCCCCGGACAGTCTAGAGCAGTACTTC | CASSPPDSLEQYF
TRBJ2-2 | TRBD2 | TRBV7-8 | 15 | many | TGTGCCAGCAGCCCCGGGGAGGGTTACACCGGGGAGCTGTTTTTT | CASSPGEGYTGELFF